This T cell receptor (beta chain) was observed in a study of identical twins. Template switching introduced a universal primer site, and the cDNA bore unique molecular identifiers. MiXCR, run by TCRdb on the 5' RACE reads, gives a single entry per CDR3 protein. Of about 240,000 distinct CDR3 sequences listed, roughly 13% are singletons. The germline V gene has CDR1 SEHNR and CDR2 FQNEAQ (reference sequence). The V gene end was trimmed by 5 bases and the J gene end by 7 bases; junction bases not matched to a gene: 1. This CDR3 spans 12 amino acids. The data were also submitted as part of a second study, on yellow fever vaccine responses in identical twins.

This sequence joins TRBV7-9 and TRBJ2-2; 7 bases are shared with TRBD1. This clonotype originated in a woman aged 18 to 35 in good health. Sequencing used memory (CD45RO+) T cells sorted from blood. CDR3: CASSRTGGELFF. The CDR3 coding sequence is TGTGCCAGCAGCCGGACAGGCGGGGAGCTGTTTTTT.